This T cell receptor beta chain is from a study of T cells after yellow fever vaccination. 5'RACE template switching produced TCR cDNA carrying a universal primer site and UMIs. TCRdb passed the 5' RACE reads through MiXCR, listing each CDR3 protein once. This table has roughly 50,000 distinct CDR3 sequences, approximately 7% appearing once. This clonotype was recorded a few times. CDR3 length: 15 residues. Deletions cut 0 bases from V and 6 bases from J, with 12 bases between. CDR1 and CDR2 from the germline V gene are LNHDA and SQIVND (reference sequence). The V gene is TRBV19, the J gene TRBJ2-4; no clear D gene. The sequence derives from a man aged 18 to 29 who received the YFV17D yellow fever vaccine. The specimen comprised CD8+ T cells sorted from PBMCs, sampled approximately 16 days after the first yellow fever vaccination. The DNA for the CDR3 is TGTGCCAGTAGTATAGATCACGCTACGGGAAACATTCAGTACTTC. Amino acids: CASSIDHATGNIQYF.